These 16 T cell receptor beta chains were sequenced from one sample in a study of spatial heterogeneity in lung cancer. TCRdb used MiXCR to reprocess the 5' RACE reads, holding one entry per CDR3 protein. Of approximately 92,000 distinct CDR3 sequences listed, approximately 12% are singletons. Noted time point: sample taken at primary tumor resection. Specimen: PBMCs, collected at surgery. The receptors here all came from a male donor with early-stage non-small cell lung cancer.

This clonotype was seen at least ten times. The chain combines TRBV12-3 or TRBV12-4 with TRBJ1-5, with a possible D match to TRBD1 (6 bases). Trimming shortened V by 6 bases and J by 5 bases, and 14 bases separated the two germline ends. The length of the CDR3 is 14 residues. In DNA form, the CDR3 reads TGTGCCAGCAGCCCGAGGGGGGGGCATCAGCCCCAGCATTTT. The encoded protein is CASSPRGGHQPQHF.

This clonotype was found a few times. The chain recombines TRBV27 with TRBJ2-5, with a possible D match to TRBD2 (6 bases). Germline V CDR1 and CDR2: MNHEY, SMNVEV (reference sequence). The CDR3 sequence is 12 residues long. Trimming shortened V by 6 bases and J by 7 bases, and 12 bases separated the two germline ends. CDR3 nucleotide sequence: TGTGCCAGCAGGGGTGGCGGGGTGACCCAGTACTTC. As protein: CASRGGGVTQYF.

This clonotype turned up a few times. This chain links TRBV12-3 or TRBV12-4 with TRBJ2-3, with 7 bases aligning to TRBD2. This CDR3 comprises 17 residues. The J segment lost 4 bases and the V segment lost 4 bases, leaving 14 bases of the junction unmatched. The CDR3 region is CASSSHGSGISPDTQYF. The CDR3 region has the DNA TGTGCCAGCAGTTCCCACGGCAGCGGGATTTCACCAGATACGCAGTATTTT.

This clonotype was counted ten times or more. CDR3 sequence: CASSQQPGLAGEVEQFF. The CDR3, as DNA: TGTGCCAGCAGCCAACAGCCGGGACTAGCGGGAGAGGTTGAGCAGTTCTTC. The rearrangement joins TRBV4-2 to TRBJ2-1; TRBD2 matches at 14 bases. The ends lost 2 bases at V and 9 bases at J; junction bases unmatched: 9. This CDR3 region has 17 residues. The germline V gene has CDR1 LGHNA and CDR2 YNFKEQ.

This clonotype came up many times. V and J are TRBV6-2 or TRBV6-3 and TRBJ1-5; possibly TRBD1 for D (5 bases). The V gene lost 2 bases and the J gene lost 7 bases, with 12 bases spanning the gap. Germline V gene lookup returns CDR1 MNHEY and CDR2 SVGEGT. This CDR3 is 14 amino acids long. The CDR3 sequence is CASSYAGIWQPQHF. In nucleotides, the CDR3 is TGTGCCAGCAGTTACGCAGGGATCTGGCAGCCCCAGCATTTT.

This clonotype was picked up many times. The CDR3 sequence is CASSGRLAGVGETQYF. The CDR3, as DNA: TGTGCCAGCAGCGGCCGACTAGCGGGGGTTGGTGAGACCCAGTACTTC. This chain connects TRBV11-1 to TRBJ2-5; 12 bases line up with TRBD2. With V trimmed by 5 bases and J by 5 bases, 9 bases remained unmatched. Germline-derived CDR1 and CDR2 are SGHAT and FQDESV (reference sequence). This CDR3 comprises 16 residues.

This clonotype was observed a handful of times. This chain connects TRBV6-1 to TRBJ2-2, with D tentatively TRBD2 (6 bases). The germline gives CDR1 MNHNS, CDR2 SASEGT. Deletions cut 0 bases from V and 0 bases from J, with 14 bases between. The CDR3 covers 18 residues. The CDR3 is CASSEARGRKANTGELFF. CDR3 sequence (DNA): TGTGCCAGCAGTGAAGCTCGGGGGAGAAAAGCGAACACCGGGGAGCTGTTTTTT.

This clonotype was detected many times. The chain recombines TRBV28 with TRBJ2-5; tentative D call: TRBD1 (6 bases). Germline assignment: CDR1 MDHEN and CDR2 SYDVKM. Deletions cut 7 bases from V and 4 bases from J, with 13 bases between. The CDR3 runs to 13 residues. CDR3 sequence: CASIEQGRETQYF. For the CDR3, the DNA is TGTGCCAGCATCGAACAGGGACGAGAGACCCAGTACTTC.

The genes are TRBV12-3 or TRBV12-4 and TRBJ1-5, with TRBD1 matching over 8 bases. This CDR3 spans 17 amino acids. J was trimmed by 4 bases and V by 2 bases; bases with no gene match: 10. The CDR3 DNA reads TGTGCCAGCAGTTTAATGGTGGACAGGGTTGATAATCAGCCCCAGCATTTT. It yields the protein CASSLMVDRVDNQPQHF.

This clonotype has a count of ten or more. The chain employs TRBV12-3 or TRBV12-4 and TRBJ2-1; 7 bases map to TRBD1. V was pared by 1 base and J by 3 bases, with 3 bases of the junction left unmatched. This CDR3 is 15 amino acids long. DNA of the CDR3: TGTGCCAGCAGTTTAGGGACAGGAAGCTACAATGAGCAGTTCTTC. Amino acids: CASSLGTGSYNEQFF.

CDR3 nucleotides: TGCGCCAGCAGCCAAGGACTAGCGGGGGATACGCAGTATTTT. Translation gives CASSQGLAGDTQYF. The rearrangement joins TRBV4-3 to TRBJ2-3; 11 bases agree with TRBD2. Losses at the gene ends were 1 base for V and 6 bases for J; bases not matched to a gene: 0. Germline values: CDR1 LGHNA, CDR2 YSLEER. The CDR3 is 14 amino acids.

The V and J genes are TRBV5-1 and TRBJ2-7, with no clear D. CDR3 length: 12 amino acids. Germline loops: CDR1 SGHRS, CDR2 YFSETQ. Trimming removed 4 bases from V and 2 bases from J, with 7 bases in between. The CDR3 is CASSQGTYEQYF. The CDR3 DNA is TGCGCCAGCAGCCAAGGCACCTACGAGCAGTACTTC.

This clonotype was detected only a few times. The chain recombines TRBV2 with TRBJ2-4; TRBD1 matches at 7 bases. V shed 9 bases and J 5 bases; nucleotides not matched to a gene: 7. Germline V gene data show CDR1 as SNHLY and CDR2 as FYNNEI. This CDR3 has 13 amino acids. CDR3 in DNA: TGTGCCAGAAGACAGGGCGGTGAAAACATTCAGTACTTC. Translating it yields CARRQGGENIQYF.

This clonotype was seen a handful of times. The J gene is TRBJ2-1, the V gene TRBV7-9; a possible D gene is TRBD2 (5 bases). CDR1 is SEHNR, CDR2 FQNEAQ, per germline (reference sequence). The CDR3 is 14 residues long. V was shortened by 6 bases and J by 0 bases, with 9 bases between the two germline ends. CDR3 DNA: TGTGCCAGCAGTCCGGGGAGCTCCTACAATGAGCAGTTCTTC. Translating it yields CASSPGSSYNEQFF. Using reference TRBV7-9 and TRBJ2-1 for the parts outside the CDR3, the full variable domain is DTGVSQNPRHKITKRGQNVTFRCDPISEHNRLYWYRQTLGQGPEFLTYFQNEAQLEKSRLLSDRFSAERPKGSFSTLEIQRTEQGDSAMYLCASSPGSSYNEQFFGPGTRLTVL.

This clonotype is labeled as medium-sized. The chain couples TRBV7-9 to TRBJ1-5; D not certain. CDR3 length equals 15 residues. CDR1 and CDR2 (germline): SEHNR, FQNEAQ (reference sequence). V was clipped by 4 bases and J by 0 bases, with 10 bases between them. The CDR3 is CASSSSKASNQPQHF. CDR3 nucleotide sequence: TGTGCCAGCAGCTCTTCGAAGGCTAGCAATCAGCCCCAGCATTTT. Using reference TRBV7-9 and TRBJ1-5 for the parts outside the CDR3, the full variable domain is DTGVSQNPRHKITKRGQNVTFRCDPISEHNRLYWYRQTLGQGPEFLTYFQNEAQLEKSRLLSDRFSAERPKGSFSTLEIQRTEQGDSAMYLCASSSSKASNQPQHFGDGTRLSIL.

The rearrangement links TRBV7-9 to TRBJ2-3; 8 positions agree with TRBD2. Trimming removed 6 bases from V and 4 bases from J; junction bases left unmatched: 12. This CDR3 is 16 amino acids long. Germline CDR1 reads SEHNR; CDR2 reads FQNEAQ (reference sequence). In DNA, the CDR3 is TGTGCCAGCAGTCAGACGGGGGGGCCGGTCGCAGATACGCAGTATTTT. Encoded protein: CASSQTGGPVADTQYF.